Below, one T cell receptor beta chain is given with its context. Time point denoted: baseline, week 1 (first vaccination visit). Treatment in this sample: pre-vaccination baseline after standard-of-care therapy. This specimen comes from a study of a mutant IDH1 vaccine in newly diagnosed glioma. The protocol was immunoSEQ multiplex PCR, while the TCRdb copy is restricted to in-frame clones and leaves out a portion. The sample has under 65,000 clones, 60% to 85% seen once; the top ten hold approximately 1.8%. CDR3 length: 17 residues. J is TRBJ2-5 and V is TRBV1; no check of the table's D call, TRBD2, against the DNA was made. TRBV1 is a listed pseudogene. This sample comprised PBMCs, obtained from a glioma patient treated with radiotherapy, temozolomide or both. The receptor comes from a woman in her 40s with glioma. For the CDR3, the DNA is TGCACCAGCAGCCAATCCCGTCTAGCGGGGGGGGCTAAGACCCAGTACTTC. This gives the protein CTSSQSRLAGGAKTQYF.